The following is a T cell receptor (beta chain) sequence with its context. As yet, its antigen is unknown. The CDR3 is 15 residues long. The V end was cut by 6 bases, the J end by 0 bases, with 14 bases between. Germline values: CDR1 ENHRY, CDR2 SYGVKD. This entry belongs to a study of PD-1 blockade in classical Hodgkin lymphoma. Here immunoSEQ multiplex PCR was the method, and the copy in TCRdb shows in-frame clones only, minus some. This sample has fewer than 95,000 clones, with nearly 85% found just once. The study, taken as a whole, reports: Whereas CD4+ TCR diversity had risen significantly by C4D1, CD8+ TCR diversity had not.

Time point: cycle 4 day 1 (C4D1), after more than 5 weeks of nivolumab. There was relapse after autologous stem cell transplantation in every patient, and there was variation in brentuximab vedotin exposure. Sequenced material: peripheral blood mononuclear cells (PBMCs), taken before the fourth cycle of nivolumab. The chain links TRBV10-3 to TRBJ1-1; D is possibly TRBD1 (5 bases). This TCR derives from a human donor with classical Hodgkin lymphoma. The CDR3 loop is CAISSGPPLNTEAFF. The CDR3 DNA follows: TGTGCCATCAGCTCGGGACCCCCCCTGAACACTGAAGCTTTCTTT.